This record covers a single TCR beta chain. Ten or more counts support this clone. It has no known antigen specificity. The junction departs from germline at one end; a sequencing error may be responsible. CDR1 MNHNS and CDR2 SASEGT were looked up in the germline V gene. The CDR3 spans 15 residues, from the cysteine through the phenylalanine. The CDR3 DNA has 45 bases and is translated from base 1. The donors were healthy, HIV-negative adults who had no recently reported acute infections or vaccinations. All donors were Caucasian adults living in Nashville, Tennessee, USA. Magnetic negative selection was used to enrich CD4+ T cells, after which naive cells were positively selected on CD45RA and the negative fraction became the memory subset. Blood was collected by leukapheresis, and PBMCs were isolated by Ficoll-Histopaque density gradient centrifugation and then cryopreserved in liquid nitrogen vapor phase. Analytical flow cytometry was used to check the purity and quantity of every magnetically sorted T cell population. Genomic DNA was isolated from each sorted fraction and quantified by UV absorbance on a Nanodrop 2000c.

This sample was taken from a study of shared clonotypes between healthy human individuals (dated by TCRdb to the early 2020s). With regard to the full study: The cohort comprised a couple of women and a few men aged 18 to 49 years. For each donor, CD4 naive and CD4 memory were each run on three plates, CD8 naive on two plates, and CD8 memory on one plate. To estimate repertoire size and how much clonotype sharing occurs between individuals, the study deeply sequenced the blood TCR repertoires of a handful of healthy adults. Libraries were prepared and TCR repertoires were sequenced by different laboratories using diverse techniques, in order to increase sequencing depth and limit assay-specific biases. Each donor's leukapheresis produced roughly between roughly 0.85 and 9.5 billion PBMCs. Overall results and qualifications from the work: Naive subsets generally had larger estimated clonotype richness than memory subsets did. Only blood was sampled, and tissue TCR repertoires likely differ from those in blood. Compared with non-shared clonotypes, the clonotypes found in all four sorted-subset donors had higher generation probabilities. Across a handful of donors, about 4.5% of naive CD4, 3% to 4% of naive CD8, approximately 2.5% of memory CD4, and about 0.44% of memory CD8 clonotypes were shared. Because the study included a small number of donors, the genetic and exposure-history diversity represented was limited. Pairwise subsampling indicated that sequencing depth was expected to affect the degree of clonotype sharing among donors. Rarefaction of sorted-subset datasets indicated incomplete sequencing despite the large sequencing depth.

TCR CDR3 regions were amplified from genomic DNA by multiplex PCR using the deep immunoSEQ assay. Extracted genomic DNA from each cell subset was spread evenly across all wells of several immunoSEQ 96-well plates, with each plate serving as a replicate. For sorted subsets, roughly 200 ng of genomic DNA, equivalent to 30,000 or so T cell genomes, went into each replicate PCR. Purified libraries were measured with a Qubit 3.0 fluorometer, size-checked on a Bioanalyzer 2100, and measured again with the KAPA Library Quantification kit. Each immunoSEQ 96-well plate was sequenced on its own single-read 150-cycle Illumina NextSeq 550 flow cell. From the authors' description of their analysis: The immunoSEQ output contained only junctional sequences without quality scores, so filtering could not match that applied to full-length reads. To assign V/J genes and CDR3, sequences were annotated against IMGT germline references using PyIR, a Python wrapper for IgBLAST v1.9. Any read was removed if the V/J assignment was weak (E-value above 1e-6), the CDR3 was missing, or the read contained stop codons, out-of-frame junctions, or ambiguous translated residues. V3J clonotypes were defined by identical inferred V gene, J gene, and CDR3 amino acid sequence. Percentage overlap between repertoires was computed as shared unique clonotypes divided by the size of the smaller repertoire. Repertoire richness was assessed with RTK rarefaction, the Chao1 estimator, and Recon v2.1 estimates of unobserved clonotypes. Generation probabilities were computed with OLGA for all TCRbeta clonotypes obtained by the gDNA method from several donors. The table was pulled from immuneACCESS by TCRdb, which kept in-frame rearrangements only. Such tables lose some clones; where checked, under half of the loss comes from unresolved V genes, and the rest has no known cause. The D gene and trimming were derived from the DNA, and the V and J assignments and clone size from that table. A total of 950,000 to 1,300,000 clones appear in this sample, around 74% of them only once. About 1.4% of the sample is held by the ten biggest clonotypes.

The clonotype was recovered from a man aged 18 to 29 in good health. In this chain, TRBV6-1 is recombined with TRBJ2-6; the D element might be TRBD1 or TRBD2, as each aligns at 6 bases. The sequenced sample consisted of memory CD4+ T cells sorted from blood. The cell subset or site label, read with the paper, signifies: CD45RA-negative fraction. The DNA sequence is TGTGCCAGCAGGGAAGGGGGGACTGGGGCCAACGTCCTGACTTTC. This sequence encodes CASREGGTGANVLTF.